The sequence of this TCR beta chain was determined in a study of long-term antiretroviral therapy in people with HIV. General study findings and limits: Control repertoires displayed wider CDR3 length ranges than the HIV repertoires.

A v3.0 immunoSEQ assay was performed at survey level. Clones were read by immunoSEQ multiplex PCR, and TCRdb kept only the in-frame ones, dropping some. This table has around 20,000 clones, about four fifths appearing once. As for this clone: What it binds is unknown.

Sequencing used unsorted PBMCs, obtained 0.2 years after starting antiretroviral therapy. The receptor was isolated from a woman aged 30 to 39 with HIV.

CDR3 residues: CASSLALGQGTEAFF. In nucleotides, the CDR3 is TGCGCCAGCAGCTTGGCTCTGGGGCAGGGCACTGAAGCTTTCTTT. This rearrangement joins TRBV5-1 to TRBJ1-1; maybe TRBD1 (5 bases). V lost 0 bases to trimming and J lost 4 bases, with 13 bases between them. The CDR3 is 15 amino acids. In germline, CDR1 is SGHRS, CDR2 YFSETQ.